The 10 T cell receptor beta chains below come from one sample, sequenced in a study of technical replicates of blood from a handful of donors. Some clones are missing from TCRdb's copy, which holds only in-frame ones; the method was immunoSEQ multiplex PCR. The sample carries 84,000 or so clones, about 97% recorded once. Sequencing input: T cells isolated from PBMCs. These receptors came from a human donor in good health.

The chain links TRBV19 to TRBJ1-1, with D tentatively TRBD1 (6 bases). Trimming took 7 bases from V and 1 from J, leaving 25 bases between them. Germline V lookup: CDR1 LNHDA, CDR2 SQIVND (reference sequence). This CDR3 comprises 18 residues. CDR3 loop: CASMKVRDGIRGNTEAFF. The CDR3 coding sequence is TGTGCCAGTATGAAGGTCCGTGATGGTATCAGGGGGAACACTGAAGCTTTCTTT.

The J gene is TRBJ2-5, the V gene TRBV27, with 10 bases matching TRBD2. Germline V gives CDR1 MNHEY, CDR2 SMNVEV (reference sequence). V lost 6 bases, J lost 3 bases, and 1 base stayed unmatched. The CDR3 covers 13 residues. For the CDR3, the DNA is TGTGCCAGCAGAAGCGGGGGGGAAGAGACCCAGTACTTC. This translates into CASRSGGEETQYF.

In regard to this clone: A junction end diverges from the germline sequence, so it may reflect a read error. The CDR3 coding sequence is TGCGCCAGCAACCAAGGACAGGTTAACTATGGCTACACCTTC. This codes for CASNQGQVNYGYTF. The chain joins TRBV4-1 to TRBJ1-2, with 7 nucleotides matching TRBD1. Germline lookup yields CDR1 MGHRA and CDR2 YSYEKL. The CDR3 contains 14 residues.

The chain combines TRBV13 with TRBJ1-6, with D possibly being TRBD1 (5 bases). CDR3 length: 14 residues. Germline V CDR1 and CDR2: PRHDT, FYEKMQ (reference sequence). The V and J ends lost 4 bases and 6 bases respectively, with 10 bases between them. CDR3 sequence: CASSWQGSNSPLHF. The CDR3 bases are TGTGCCAGCAGCTGGCAGGGTTCTAATTCACCCCTCCACTTT. The entire variable domain, with the rest obtained from reference TRBV13 and TRBJ1-6, is as follows: AAGVIQSPRHLIKEKRETATLKCYPIPRHDTVYWYQQGPGQDPQFLISFYEKMQSDKGSIPDRFSAQQFSDYHSELNMSSLELGDSALYFCASSWQGSNSPLHFGNGTRLTVT.

The V call is TRBV29-1, the J call TRBJ2-7; D is uncertain. V lost 3 bases, J lost 0 bases, and 12 bases lay in between. The germline V gene has CDR1 SQVTM and CDR2 ANQGSEA. The CDR3 loop spans 14 amino acids. The CDR3 region has the DNA TGCAGCGTTGAGGTGTGGGCAGGCTCCTACGAGCAGTACTTC. Translation: CSVEVWAGSYEQYF.

This chain links TRBV15 with TRBJ2-1, with D maybe TRBD2 (5 bases). The CDR3 covers 16 residues. CDR1 is LNHNV, CDR2 YYDKDF, per germline (reference sequence). Trimming took 5 bases from V and 3 from J, leaving 17 bases between them. The CDR3, as DNA: TGTGCCACCAGCCGAAACGAGGAGGCGGTCTACAATGAGCAGTTCTTC. Translating it yields CATSRNEEAVYNEQFF.

The V gene is TRBV27, the J gene TRBJ1-5; D perhaps matches TRBD1 (5 bases). V gave up 2 bases and J gave up 6 bases, with 14 bases separating them. Germline lookup yields CDR1 MNHEY and CDR2 SMNVEV (reference sequence). This CDR3 has 15 residues. CDR3 in DNA: TGTGCCAGCAGTTTAGGGACTTACCTGGGTCAGCCCCAGCATTTT. This translates into CASSLGTYLGQPQHF.

The chain is built from TRBV7-6 and TRBJ1-2; 9 bases align to TRBD1. CDR1 is SGHVS, CDR2 FNYEAQ, per germline. This CDR3 region has 16 residues. V trimming: 5 bases; J trimming: 4 bases; junction bases outside the gene matches: 11. CDR3 in amino acids: CASSPAPGTGLYGYTF. Written as DNA, the CDR3 is TGTGCCAGCAGCCCTGCCCCCGGGACAGGGCTCTATGGCTACACCTTC.

The chain links TRBV30 to TRBJ1-1; the D is unclear. Trimming removed 3 bases at V and 5 bases at J, with 7 bases between. The CDR3 runs 11 residues. Germline V CDR1 and CDR2: GTSNPN, SVGIG (reference sequence). CDR3 nucleotide sequence: TGTGCCTGGAGCTTCGGGACTGAAGCTTTCTTT. Its protein is CAWSFGTEAFF.

The CDR3 region is CASGQGDYEQYF. The CDR3 DNA follows: TGCGCCAGCGGACAGGGGGATTACGAGCAGTACTTC. This rearrangement joins TRBV5-1 to TRBJ2-7; the match to TRBD1 covers 10 bases. In germline, CDR1 is SGHRS, CDR2 YFSETQ. This CDR3 contains 12 residues. V lost 7 bases to trimming and J lost 4 bases; unmatched junction nucleotides: 2.